Listed here are 10 T cell receptor beta chains from one sample, sequenced in a study of shared T cell receptors in the human thymus. Clones were read by immunoSEQ multiplex PCR, and TCRdb kept only the in-frame ones, dropping some. Altogether 630,000 or so clones are present, roughly 86% being singletons, with the ten largest covering more than 0.009%. This sample was also put to use in a study of human thymus T cells.

The sample consisted of thymocytes. These receptors all stem from a boy under two years old with a congenital heart defect.

To note about this clone: A read error may account for a junction end that differs from germline. The gene calls are TRBV6-1 and TRBJ2-3; D is perhaps TRBD2 (6 bases). From germline, CDR1 is MNHNS and CDR2 SASEGT. The CDR3 length is 14 residues. The DNA of the CDR3 is TGTGCCAGCAGTGAGAGGGAGGAAGGCCCCCAGAGGGTTTTT. It yields the protein CASSEREEGPQRVF.

The rearrangement links TRBV29-1 to TRBJ2-7; D possibly corresponds to TRBD2 (6 bases). CDR1 SQVTM and CDR2 ANQGSEA come from the germline V gene. The CDR3 is 14 amino acids. V lost 4 bases and J lost 2, with 15 bases in between. As DNA, the CDR3 is TGCAGCGTTGCGGAAGTTGGGAGGCCCTACGAGCAGTACTTC. Residues: CSVAEVGRPYEQYF.

This clone was counted between two and nine times. The rearrangement joins TRBV18 to TRBJ2-4; D possibly corresponds to TRBD2 (5 bases). The CDR3 covers 15 residues. V shed 0 bases and J shed 2 bases, with 8 bases lying between them. Germline CDR1 KGHSH, CDR2 LQKENI. CDR3 nucleotides: TGTGCCAGCTCACCACCGGGGAGACCCAAAAACATTCAGTACTTC. This encodes CASSPPGRPKNIQYF.

The V gene is TRBV21-1, the J gene TRBJ2-7; the D call TRBD1 from the table was never checked on the DNA. TRBV21-1 has pseudogene status. This CDR3 has 13 residues. CDR3: CASSTGTTYEQYF. CDR3 DNA: TGTGCCAGCAGCACCGGGACAACTTACGAGCAGTACTTC.

This sequence joins TRBV2 and TRBJ2-1, with 13 bases aligning to TRBD2. The CDR3 length is 16 residues. CDR1 SNHLY and CDR2 FYNNEI come from the germline V gene. Trimming took 4 bases from V and 2 from J; bases not matched to a gene: 2. The CDR3 loop reads CASSGTSGSTYNEQFF. The CDR3 bases are TGTGCCAGCAGTGGGACTAGCGGGAGCACCTACAATGAGCAGTTCTTC.

The rearrangement uses TRBV28 and TRBJ1-5; D gene ambiguous. The CDR3 loop spans 12 amino acids. The germline gives CDR1 MDHEN, CDR2 SYDVKM. The CDR3 loop is CGCGEEDQPQHF. CDR3 DNA: TGTGGCTGTGGCGAGGAGGATCAGCCCCAGCATTTT.

The V call is TRBV28, the J call TRBJ2-4; 8 positions match TRBD2. Unmatched junction bases numbered 9, after V lost 2 bases and J lost 3 bases. This CDR3 has 17 residues. Germline CDR1 reads MDHEN; CDR2 reads SYDVKM. The CDR3 DNA reads as TGTGCCAGCAGTTTACAGTACGAGCGGGAGATCAAAAACATTCAGTACTTC. It translates to CASSLQYEREIKNIQYF.

This chain uses TRBV14 with TRBJ2-5; no definite D call. There are 14 residues in the CDR3. The V end was cut by 4 bases, the J end by 6 bases, with 15 bases between. Germline V CDR1 and CDR2: SGHDN, FVKESK. The chain's CDR3 is CASSPIPDFQTQYF. The CDR3 bases are TGTGCCAGCAGCCCAATCCCCGACTTCCAGACCCAGTACTTC.

This clone showed up just a few times. The chain recombines TRBV5-4 with TRBJ1-3, with D possibly being TRBD1 (6 bases). CDR3 size: 15 residues. The germline V and J ends were trimmed by 4 bases and 0 bases, with 11 bases remaining between them. The germline V gene encodes CDR1 SGHNT and CDR2 YYREEE (reference sequence). This CDR3 is CASSPDRSSGNTIYF. The CDR3 region has the DNA TGTGCCAGCAGCCCCGACAGGAGCTCTGGAAACACCATATATTTT.

The table lists this clone with a count of one. The chain joins TRBV27 to TRBJ1-5; TRBD1 is a possible D gene (6 bases). Germline-derived CDR1 and CDR2 are MNHEY and SMNVEV (reference sequence). The germline V and J ends were trimmed by 5 bases and 7 bases, with 18 bases remaining between them. There are 15 residues in the CDR3. The DNA for the CDR3 is TGTGCCAGCAGTAACTCAACAGGGCCGGACCAGCCCCAGCATTTT. Translation gives CASSNSTGPDQPQHF.